The TCR beta chain under discussion was sequenced for a study of control samples from healthy donors and cancer patients. V was trimmed by 7 bases and J by 0 bases, leaving 21 bases between them. CDR3 length: 17 residues. The germline gives CDR1 ENHRY, CDR2 SYGVKD. Data came from immunoSEQ multiplex PCR; TCRdb stores just in-frame clones and leaves some out. The sample lists 95,000 to 110,000 clones, about 89% occurring once. The sample consisted of PBMCs. The V gene is TRBV10-3, the J gene TRBJ1-1; the D gene is possibly TRBD1 (5 bases). This receptor was identified in a man aged 60 to 69 with lung cancer. The CDR3 DNA follows: TGTGCCATCACCAAAGGCCAATGGGACGGAGTGAACACTGAAGCTTTCTTT. Translated, it gives CAITKGQWDGVNTEAFF.